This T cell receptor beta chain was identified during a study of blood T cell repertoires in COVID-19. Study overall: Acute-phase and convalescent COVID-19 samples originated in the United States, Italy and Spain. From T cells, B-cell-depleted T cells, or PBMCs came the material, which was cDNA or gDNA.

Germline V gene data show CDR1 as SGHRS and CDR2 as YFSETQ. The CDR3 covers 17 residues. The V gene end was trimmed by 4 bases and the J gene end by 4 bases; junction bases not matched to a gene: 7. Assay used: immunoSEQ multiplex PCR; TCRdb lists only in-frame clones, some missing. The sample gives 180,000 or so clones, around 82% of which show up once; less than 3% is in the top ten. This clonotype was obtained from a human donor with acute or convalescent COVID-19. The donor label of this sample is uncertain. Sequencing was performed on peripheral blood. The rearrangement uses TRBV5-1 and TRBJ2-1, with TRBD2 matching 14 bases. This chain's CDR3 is CASSATGLAGAYNEQFF. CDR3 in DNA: TGCGCCAGCAGCGCCACGGGACTAGCGGGAGCATACAATGAGCAGTTCTTC. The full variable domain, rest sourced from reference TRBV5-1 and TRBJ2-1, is KAGVTQTPRYLIKTRGQQVTLSCSPISGHRSVSWYQQTPGQGLQFLFEYFSETQRNKGNFPGRFSGRQFSNSRSEMNVSTLELGDSALYLCASSATGLAGAYNEQFFGPGTRLTVL.